The clone carrying this T cell receptor (beta chain) occurred many times. Its antigen is still unknown. This entry is derived from a study of T cell repertoires in cytomegalovirus infection. Overall study: Public signatures in TCR beta pointed to CMV infection and matching HLA type.

V lost 0 bases and J lost 4; bases outside the gene matches: 1. The CDR3 spans 15 residues. Study findings and constraints: Cumulative public TCR beta family frequency identified CMV carriers with the relevant HLA. HLA-C-restricted CMV-specific TCR beta clonotypes were dominant in the ex vivo response.

TCRdb re-derived calls from the reads in MiXCR, one entry per CDR3 protein. Of under 200,000 distinct CDR3 sequences in the sample, 7.5% to 10% were seen once. Sequenced sample: PBMCs. The TCR originated in a human donor in good health (CMV status not recorded). Some clones in this sample may be carry-over from other donors' samples. This chain links TRBV12-3 or TRBV12-4 with TRBJ1-5; 9 bases are a match to TRBD1. The CDR3 nucleotides read TGTGCCAGCAGTTTAGCGACAGGGGGAAATCAGCCCCAGCATTTT. It codes for CASSLATGGNQPQHF.